The 20 T cell receptor beta chains below all came from one sample that was sequenced in a study of blood T cell repertoires in COVID-19. Repertoires were generated with immunoSEQ multiplex PCR, while TCRdb's copy carries only in-frame clones and drops some. This sample has a few hundred thousand clones; roughly 90% occur once, and the top ten carry around 4%. Sequenced input: peripheral blood. The receptors were gathered from a woman aged 50 to 60 with active or convalescent COVID-19.

The V call is TRBV20-1, the J call TRBJ2-3, with 8 bases identical to TRBD2. CDR1 DFQATT and CDR2 SNEGSKA come from the germline V gene (reference sequence). Germline trimming cut 3 bases from V and 10 bases from J; bases unmatched to any gene: 18. This CDR3 is built from 16 residues. The CDR3 loop reads CSASTRGLGGNVAQYF. The CDR3 DNA sequence: TGCAGTGCTAGTACCCGGGGACTAGGGGGTAATGTGGCGCAGTATTTT.

The chain combines TRBV12-3 or TRBV12-4 with TRBJ1-2; 9 bases are a match to TRBD1. The CDR3 runs to 13 residues. V lost 6 bases and J lost 8; bases outside the gene matches: 7. This chain's CDR3 is CASRMGQGGGYTF. DNA for the CDR3: TGTGCCAGCAGGATGGGACAGGGCGGGGGCTACACCTTC.

The rearrangement uses TRBV2 and TRBJ2-2; D gene unclear. CDR3 length equals 11 residues. The V end lost 6 bases, the J end lost 8 bases, and 7 bases lay between the germline ends. The germline V gene encodes CDR1 SNHLY and CDR2 FYNNEI. The CDR3 bases are TGTGCCAGCAGCAGATATGGGGAGCTGTTTTTT. Translation: CASSRYGELFF. Drawing the rest from reference TRBV2 and TRBJ2-2, the complete variable domain is EPEVTQTPSHQVTQMGQEVILRCVPISNHLYFYWYRQILGQKVEFLVSFYNNEISEKSEIFDDQFSVERPDGSNFTLKIRSTKLEDSAMYFCASSRYGELFFGEGSRLTVL.

The rearrangement uses TRBV27 and TRBJ2-1; tentative D call: TRBD2 (6 bases). Trimming took off 8 bases at V and 2 bases at J, with 10 bases between the two ends. The CDR3 contains 13 residues. The germline gives CDR1 MNHEY, CDR2 SMNVEV (reference sequence). The CDR3 DNA follows: TGTGCCAGCTCGGGGGAGACCTACAATGAGCAGTTCTTC. Its translation is CASSGETYNEQFF.

CDR3 DNA: TGTGCCAGCAGTTTTGTGCAGGGGAATGGCTACACCTTC. Protein sequence: CASSFVQGNGYTF. The genes are TRBV27 and TRBJ1-2, with D perhaps TRBD1 (6 bases). This CDR3 is built from 13 residues. The germline V and J ends were trimmed by 3 bases and 6 bases, with 11 bases remaining between them. The germline V gene has CDR1 MNHEY and CDR2 SMNVEV (reference sequence).

The gene calls are TRBV6-4 and TRBJ2-3, with 11 nucleotides matching TRBD2. In germline, CDR1 is MRHNA, CDR2 SNTAGT. V was pared by 4 bases and J by 2 bases, with 5 bases of the junction left unmatched. CDR3 length: 16 residues. The CDR3 region is CASSAGLAGPTDTQYF. The CDR3 bases are TGTGCCAGCAGTGCCGGACTAGCGGGTCCCACAGATACGCAGTATTTT.

V is TRBV12-3 or TRBV12-4 and J is TRBJ2-5; D ambiguous. CDR3 length: 12 amino acids. V was clipped by 4 bases and J by 7 bases, with 10 bases between them. The CDR3 coding sequence is TGTGCCAGCAGTTCCGCCCTAGGGACCCAGTACTTC. This sequence encodes CASSSALGTQYF.

The chain employs TRBV29-1 and TRBJ1-1, with D perhaps matching TRBD1 (5 bases). The CDR3 is 12 amino acids. Trimming pared 4 bases from V and 6 bases from J, leaving 12 bases between. The germline V gene encodes CDR1 SQVTM and CDR2 ANQGSEA. The CDR3 reads CSVAAGGAEAFF. The CDR3 coding sequence is TGCAGCGTTGCCGCCGGAGGGGCTGAAGCTTTCTTT.

This rearrangement joins TRBV9 to TRBJ2-1; 11 positions match TRBD2. The CDR3 loop spans 18 amino acids. With 2 bases clipped from V and 6 bases from J, the junction kept 13 bases outside the gene matches. The germline V gene encodes CDR1 SGDLS and CDR2 YYNGEE. The CDR3 here is CASSVSPRATSGGNEQFF. CDR3 sequence (DNA): TGTGCCAGCAGCGTTTCACCCCGGGCAACTAGCGGGGGCAATGAGCAGTTCTTC.

The chain employs TRBV28 and TRBJ2-1; perhaps TRBD2 as D (5 bases). Looked up from germline, CDR1 is MDHEN and CDR2 is SYDVKM. V was shortened by 7 bases and J by 4 bases, with 20 bases between the two germline ends. The CDR3 has 16 amino acids. The CDR3 is CASTRLSGRNYNEQFF. CDR3 nucleotide sequence: TGTGCCAGCACCCGGCTCAGCGGACGAAATTACAATGAGCAGTTCTTC.

This chain uses TRBV28 with TRBJ1-1; no clear D gene. The CDR3 is made up of 14 amino acids. V lost 5 bases and J 1 base, leaving 11 bases between the germline ends. The germline V gene has CDR1 MDHEN and CDR2 SYDVKM. The CDR3 is CASSRYTENTEAFF. In DNA form, the CDR3 reads TGTGCCAGCAGTAGATATACAGAGAACACTGAAGCTTTCTTT.

V is TRBV7-8 and J is TRBJ1-1; the D is unclear. The CDR3 has 16 residues. Germline loops: CDR1 SGHVS, CDR2 FQNEAQ. Between the trimmed V and J ends, which lost 4 bases and 0 bases, there was a span of 15 bases. The DNA for the CDR3 is TGTGCCAGCAGCTCCCGGGCCCCGGGAATGAACACTGAAGCTTTCTTT. Translated: CASSSRAPGMNTEAFF.

The count of this clone is one. The gene calls are TRBV3-1 (or the pseudogene TRBV3-2) and TRBJ1-2; D uncertain. Trimming cost V 1 base and J 3 bases, with 21 bases left between them. Germline V gene data show CDR1 as LGHDT and CDR2 as YNNKEL (reference sequence). This CDR3 is built from 18 residues. This chain's CDR3 is CASSQVGVGSGLYYGYTF. CDR3 sequence (DNA): TGTGCCAGCAGCCAAGTCGGGGTTGGTTCTGGCCTCTACTATGGCTACACCTTC.

The V and J genes are TRBV6-5 and TRBJ2-1; 7 nucleotides align to TRBD2. J gave up 9 bases and V 5 bases, and 7 bases lay outside the gene matches. Germline CDR1 and CDR2: MNHEY and SVGAGI. The CDR3 is 13 amino acids. The CDR3 DNA reads TGTGCCAGCAGTCGCGGGGGTACAGGTGAGCAGTTCTTC. This sequence encodes CASSRGGTGEQFF.

About this clone: Sequence at one end of the junction differs from germline and may be a read error. CDR3: CASSQTTGYQDF. The CDR3 DNA sequence: TGTGCCAGCAGCCAAACTACAGGGTACCAAGATTTT. V usage is TRBV3-1 (or the pseudogene TRBV3-2) and J usage is TRBJ1-3, with D maybe TRBD1 (6 bases). Germline CDR1 reads LGHDT; CDR2 reads YNNKEL (reference sequence). The CDR3 runs to 12 residues.

This sequence joins TRBV18 and TRBJ1-1; D gene unclear. V gave up 1 base and J gave up 0 bases, with 6 bases separating them. This CDR3 region has 14 residues. The V gene's germline CDR1 is KGHSH and CDR2 LQKENI. Here the CDR3 DNA reads TGTGCCAGCTCACCACAAACACTGAACACTGAAGCTTTCTTT. It is translated as CASSPQTLNTEAFF.

The V gene is TRBV5-5, the J gene TRBJ2-2; a possible D gene is TRBD2 (6 bases). CDR1 SGHKS and CDR2 YYEKEE come from the germline V gene (reference sequence). Trimming removed 6 bases from V and 1 base from J, with 7 bases in between. CDR3 length: 13 amino acids. DNA of the CDR3: TGTGCCAGCATGGGGGGGAACACCGGGGAGCTGTTTTTT. Protein product: CASMGGNTGELFF.

This clone was seen a single time. The J gene is TRBJ2-7, the V gene TRBV3-1 (or the pseudogene TRBV3-2), with D possibly matching TRBD1 (5 bases). Germline V lookup: CDR1 LGHDT, CDR2 YNNKEL (reference sequence). The CDR3 length is 16 residues. V was trimmed by 4 bases and J by 3 bases, leaving 19 bases between them. The CDR3 reads CASSPPAGHFGYEQYF. DNA for the CDR3: TGTGCCAGCAGCCCCCCCGCCGGACATTTCGGCTACGAGCAGTACTTC.

The rearrangement links TRBV10-2 to TRBJ1-1; D possibly corresponds to TRBD1 (6 bases). The CDR3 totals 14 residues. Deletions cut 4 bases from V and 1 base from J, with 10 bases between. CDR1 is WSHSY and CDR2 is SAAADI in the germline V gene. The CDR3 here is CASSVAGANTEAFF. Here the CDR3 DNA reads TGCGCCAGCAGTGTCGCGGGGGCGAACACTGAAGCTTTCTTT.

The chain carries TRBV6-5 and TRBJ1-3; tentative D call: TRBD1 (5 bases). Trimming removed 10 bases from V and 2 bases from J, with 12 bases in between. The CDR3 has 13 amino acids. Germline V gene data show CDR1 as MNHEY and CDR2 as SVGAGI. Written as DNA, the CDR3 is TGTGCCACCCTGACGGGGGCTGGAAACACCATATATTTT. Translation gives CATLTGAGNTIYF.